This TCR beta chain came from a study of T cell clonotyping in hematopoietic cell transplantation. Turning to the study itself: Pretransplant recipient samples were taken after cytoreduction.

CDR3 length: 13 residues. Per the germline V gene, CDR1 is MDHEN and CDR2 is SYDVKM. V was shortened by 3 bases and J by 4 bases, with 9 bases between the two germline ends. Libraries were prepared by immunoSEQ multiplex PCR; TCRdb keeps only in-frame clonotypes and omits some of them. This table holds approximately 26,000 clones, roughly 91% found once. Time point described: recipient sample about 28 days before transplant, after cytoreduction. The chain uses TRBV28 and TRBJ1-2; D uncertain. The sample was peripheral blood mononuclear cells, taken before stem cell transplant. The sequence was collected from a man over 45 with acute myeloid leukemia. Some clones in this sample may be carry-over from other donors' samples. The CDR3 protein is CASSFLVGYGYTF. Written as DNA, the CDR3 is TGTGCCAGCAGTTTTCTGGTAGGCTATGGCTACACCTTC.